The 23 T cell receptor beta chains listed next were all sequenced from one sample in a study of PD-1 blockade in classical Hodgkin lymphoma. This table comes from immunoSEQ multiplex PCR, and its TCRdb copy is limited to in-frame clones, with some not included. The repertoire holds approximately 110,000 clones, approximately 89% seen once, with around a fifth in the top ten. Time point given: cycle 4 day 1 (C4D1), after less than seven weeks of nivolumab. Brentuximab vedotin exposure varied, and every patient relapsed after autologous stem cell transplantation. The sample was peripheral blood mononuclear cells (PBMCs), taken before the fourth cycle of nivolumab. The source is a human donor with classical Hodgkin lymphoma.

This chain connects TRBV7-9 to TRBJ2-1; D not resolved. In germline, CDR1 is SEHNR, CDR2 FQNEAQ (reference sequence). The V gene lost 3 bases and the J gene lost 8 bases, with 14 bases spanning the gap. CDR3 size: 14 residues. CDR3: CASSFVRSADEQFF. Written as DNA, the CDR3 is TGTGCCAGCAGCTTCGTTCGGTCCGCCGATGAGCAGTTCTTC.

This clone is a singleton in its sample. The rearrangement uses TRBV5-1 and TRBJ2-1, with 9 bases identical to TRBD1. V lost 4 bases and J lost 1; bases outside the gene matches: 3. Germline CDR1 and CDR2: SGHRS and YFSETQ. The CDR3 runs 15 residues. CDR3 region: CASSPGQGSYNEQFF. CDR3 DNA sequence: TGCGCCAGCAGCCCGGGACAGGGTTCCTACAATGAGCAGTTCTTC.

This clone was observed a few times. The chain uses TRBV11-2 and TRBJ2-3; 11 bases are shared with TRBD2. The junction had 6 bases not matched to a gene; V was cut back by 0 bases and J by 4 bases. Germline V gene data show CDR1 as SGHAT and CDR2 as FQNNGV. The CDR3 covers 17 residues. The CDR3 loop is CASSLETTSGKADTQYF. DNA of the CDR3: TGTGCCAGCAGCTTAGAGACGACTAGCGGGAAGGCAGATACGCAGTATTTT.

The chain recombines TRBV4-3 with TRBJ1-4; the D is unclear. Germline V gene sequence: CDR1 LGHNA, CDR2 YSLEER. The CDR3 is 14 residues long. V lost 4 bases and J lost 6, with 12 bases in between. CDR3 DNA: TGCGCCAGCAGCCCAACACACGGCGATGAAAAACTGTTTTTT. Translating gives CASSPTHGDEKLFF.

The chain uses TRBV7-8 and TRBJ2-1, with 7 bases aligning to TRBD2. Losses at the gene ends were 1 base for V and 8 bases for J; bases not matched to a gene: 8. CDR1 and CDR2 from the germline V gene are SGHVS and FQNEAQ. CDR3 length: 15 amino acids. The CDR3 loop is CASSLGGRTLDEQFF. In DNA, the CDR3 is TGTGCCAGCAGCTTAGGCGGGAGAACTCTGGATGAGCAGTTCTTC.

In nucleotides, the CDR3 is TGTGCCAGTAGATTCAAGGGACAGGGACAAATGAATGAGCAGTTCTTC. Protein: CASRFKGQGQMNEQFF. The chain links TRBV19 to TRBJ2-1, with 9 bases that match TRBD1. V lost 6 bases, J lost 7 bases, and 13 bases stayed unmatched. CDR1 is LNHDA, CDR2 SQIVND, per germline (reference sequence). The CDR3 contains 16 residues.

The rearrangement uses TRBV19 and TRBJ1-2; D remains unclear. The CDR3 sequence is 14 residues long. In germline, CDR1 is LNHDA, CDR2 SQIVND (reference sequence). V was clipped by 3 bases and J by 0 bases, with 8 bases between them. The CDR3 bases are TGTGCCAGTAGTATTCCAGCCGCTAACTATGGCTACACCTTC. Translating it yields CASSIPAANYGYTF.

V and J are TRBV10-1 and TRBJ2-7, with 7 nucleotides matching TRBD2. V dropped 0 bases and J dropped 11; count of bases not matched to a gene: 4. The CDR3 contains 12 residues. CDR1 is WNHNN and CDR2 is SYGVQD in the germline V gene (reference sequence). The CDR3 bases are TGCGCCAGCAGTGAGTCGGTGGCGGGGGAGTACTTC. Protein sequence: CASSESVAGEYF.

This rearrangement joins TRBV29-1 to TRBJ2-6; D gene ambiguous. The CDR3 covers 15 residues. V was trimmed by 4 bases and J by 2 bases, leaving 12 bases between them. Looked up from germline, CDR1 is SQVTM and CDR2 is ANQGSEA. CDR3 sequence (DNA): TGCAGCGTTGTTGGCACGTCTCCTGGGGCCAACGTCCTGACTTTC. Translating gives CSVVGTSPGANVLTF.

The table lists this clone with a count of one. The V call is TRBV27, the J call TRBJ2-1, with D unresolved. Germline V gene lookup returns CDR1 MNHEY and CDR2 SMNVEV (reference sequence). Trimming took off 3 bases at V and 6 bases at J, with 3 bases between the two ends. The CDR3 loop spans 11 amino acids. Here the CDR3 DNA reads TGTGCCAGCAGTTTCTCCAATGAGCAGTTCTTC. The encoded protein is CASSFSNEQFF.

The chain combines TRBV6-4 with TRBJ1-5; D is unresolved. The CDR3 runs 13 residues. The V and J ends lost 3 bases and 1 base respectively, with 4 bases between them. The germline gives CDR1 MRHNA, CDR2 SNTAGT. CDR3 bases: TGTGCCAGCAGTGAGGGGAGCAATCAGCCCCAGCATTTT. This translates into CASSEGSNQPQHF.

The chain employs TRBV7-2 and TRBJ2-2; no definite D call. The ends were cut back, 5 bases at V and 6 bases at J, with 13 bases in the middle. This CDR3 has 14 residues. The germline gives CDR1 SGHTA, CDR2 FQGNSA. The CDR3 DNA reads TGTGCCAGCAGCAATCGGAACCCTCCCGGGGAGCTGTTTTTT. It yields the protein CASSNRNPPGELFF.

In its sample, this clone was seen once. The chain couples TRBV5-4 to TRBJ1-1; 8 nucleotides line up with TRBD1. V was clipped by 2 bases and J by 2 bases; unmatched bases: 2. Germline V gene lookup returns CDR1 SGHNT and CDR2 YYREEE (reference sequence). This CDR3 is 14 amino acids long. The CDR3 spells CASSLGTGNTEAFF. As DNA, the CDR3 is TGTGCCAGCAGCTTAGGGACAGGCAACACTGAAGCTTTCTTT.

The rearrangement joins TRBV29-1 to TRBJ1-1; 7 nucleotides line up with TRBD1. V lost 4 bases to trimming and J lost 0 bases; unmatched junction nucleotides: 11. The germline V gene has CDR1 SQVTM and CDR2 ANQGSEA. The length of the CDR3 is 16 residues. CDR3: CSVGGYSGTVNTEAFF. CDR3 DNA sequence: TGCAGCGTTGGGGGGTATTCCGGGACAGTGAACACTGAAGCTTTCTTT.

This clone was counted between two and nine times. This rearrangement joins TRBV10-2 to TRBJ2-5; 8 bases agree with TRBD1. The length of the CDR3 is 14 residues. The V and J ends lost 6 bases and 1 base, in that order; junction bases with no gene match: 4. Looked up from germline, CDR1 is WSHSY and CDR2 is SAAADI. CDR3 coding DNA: TGCGCCAGCAGGATCGGACAGGGCCAAGAGACCCAGTACTTC. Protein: CASRIGQGQETQYF.

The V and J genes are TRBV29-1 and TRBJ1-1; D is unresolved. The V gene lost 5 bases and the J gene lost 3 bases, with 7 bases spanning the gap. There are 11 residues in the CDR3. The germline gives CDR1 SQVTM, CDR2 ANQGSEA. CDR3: CSVFPDTEAFF. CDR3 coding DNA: TGCAGCGTTTTCCCCGACACTGAAGCTTTCTTT.

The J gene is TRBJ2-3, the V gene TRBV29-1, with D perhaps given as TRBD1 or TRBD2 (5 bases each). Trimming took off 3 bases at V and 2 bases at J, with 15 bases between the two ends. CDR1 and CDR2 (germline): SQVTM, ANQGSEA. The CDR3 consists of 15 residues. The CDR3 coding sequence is TGCAGCGTTGATGGACATCCCCGGGACACAGATACGCAGTATTTT. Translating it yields CSVDGHPRDTDTQYF.

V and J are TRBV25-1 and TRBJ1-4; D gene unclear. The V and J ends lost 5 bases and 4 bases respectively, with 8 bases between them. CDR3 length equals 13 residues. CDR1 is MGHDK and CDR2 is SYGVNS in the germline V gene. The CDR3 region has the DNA TGTGCCAGCAGTACCGTGATTAATGAAAAACTGTTTTTT. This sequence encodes CASSTVINEKLFF.

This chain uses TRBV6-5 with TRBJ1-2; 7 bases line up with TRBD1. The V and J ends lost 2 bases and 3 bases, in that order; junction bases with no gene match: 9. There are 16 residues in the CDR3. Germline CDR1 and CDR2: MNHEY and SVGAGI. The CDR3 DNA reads TGTGCCAGCAGTTACCGCCCAGGGGGGTCTGACTATGGCTACACCTTC. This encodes CASSYRPGGSDYGYTF.

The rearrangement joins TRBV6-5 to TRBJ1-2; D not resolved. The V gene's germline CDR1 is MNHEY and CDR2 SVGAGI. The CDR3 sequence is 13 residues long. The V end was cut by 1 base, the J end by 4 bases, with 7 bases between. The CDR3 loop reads CASSYFAAYGYTF. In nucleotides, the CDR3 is TGTGCCAGCAGTTACTTCGCGGCCTATGGCTACACCTTC.

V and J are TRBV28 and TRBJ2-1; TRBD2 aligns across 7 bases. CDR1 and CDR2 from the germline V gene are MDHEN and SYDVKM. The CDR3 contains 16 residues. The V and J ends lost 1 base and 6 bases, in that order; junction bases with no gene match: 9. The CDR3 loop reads CASSLLQAGPFNEQFF. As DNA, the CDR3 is TGTGCCAGCAGTTTATTACAAGCGGGACCATTCAATGAGCAGTTCTTC. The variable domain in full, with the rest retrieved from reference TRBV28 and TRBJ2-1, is DVKVTQSSRYLVKRTGEKVFLECVQDMDHENMFWYRQDPGLGLRLIYFSYDVKMKEKGDIPEGYSVSREKKERFSLILESASTNQTSMYLCASSLLQAGPFNEQFFGPGTRLTVL.

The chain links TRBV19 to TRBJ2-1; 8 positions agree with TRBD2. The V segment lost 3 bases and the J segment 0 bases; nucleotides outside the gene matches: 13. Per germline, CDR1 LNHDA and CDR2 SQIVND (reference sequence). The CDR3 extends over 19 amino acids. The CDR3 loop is CASSITSGRAPSSYNEQFF. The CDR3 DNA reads TGTGCCAGTAGTATCACTAGCGGACGAGCCCCGAGCTCCTACAATGAGCAGTTCTTC.

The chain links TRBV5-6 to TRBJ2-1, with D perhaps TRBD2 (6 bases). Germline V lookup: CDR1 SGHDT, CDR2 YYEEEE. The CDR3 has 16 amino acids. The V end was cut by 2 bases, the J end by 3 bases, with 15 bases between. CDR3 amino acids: CASSLSLGGYYNEQFF. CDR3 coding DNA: TGTGCCAGCAGCTTAAGTTTAGGAGGGTACTACAATGAGCAGTTCTTC.